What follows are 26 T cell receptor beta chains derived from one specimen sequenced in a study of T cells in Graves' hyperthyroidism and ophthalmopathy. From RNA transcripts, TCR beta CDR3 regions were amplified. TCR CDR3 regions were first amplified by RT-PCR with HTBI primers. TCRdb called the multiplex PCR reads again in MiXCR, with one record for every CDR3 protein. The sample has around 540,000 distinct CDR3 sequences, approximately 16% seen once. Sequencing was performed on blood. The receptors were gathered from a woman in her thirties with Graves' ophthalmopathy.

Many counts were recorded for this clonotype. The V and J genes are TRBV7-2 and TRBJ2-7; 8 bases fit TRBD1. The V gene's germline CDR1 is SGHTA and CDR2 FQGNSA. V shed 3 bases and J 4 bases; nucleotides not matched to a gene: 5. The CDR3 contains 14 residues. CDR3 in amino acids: CASSFGTGHYEQYF. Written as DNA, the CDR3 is TGTGCCAGCAGCTTCGGGACAGGACATTACGAGCAGTACTTC.

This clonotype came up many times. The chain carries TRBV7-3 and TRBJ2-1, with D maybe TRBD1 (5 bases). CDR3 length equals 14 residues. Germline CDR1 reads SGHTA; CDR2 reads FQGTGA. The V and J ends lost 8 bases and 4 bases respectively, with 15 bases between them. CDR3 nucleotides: TGTGCCAGCGGAGAACGGACATCGTACAATGAGCAGTTCTTC. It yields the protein CASGERTSYNEQFF.

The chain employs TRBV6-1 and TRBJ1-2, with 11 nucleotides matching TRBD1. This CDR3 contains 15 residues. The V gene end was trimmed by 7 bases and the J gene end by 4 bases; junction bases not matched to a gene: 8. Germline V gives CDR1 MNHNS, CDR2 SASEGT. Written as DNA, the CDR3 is TGTGCCAGCATTCAGGACAGGGGGCACGTCTATGGCTACACCTTC. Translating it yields CASIQDRGHVYGYTF.

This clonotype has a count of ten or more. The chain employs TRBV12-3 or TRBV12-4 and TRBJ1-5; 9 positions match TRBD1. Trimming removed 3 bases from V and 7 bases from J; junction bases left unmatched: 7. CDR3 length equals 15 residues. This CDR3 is CASSFAGQGWQPQHF. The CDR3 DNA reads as TGTGCCAGCAGTTTCGCCGGACAGGGGTGGCAGCCCCAGCATTTT.

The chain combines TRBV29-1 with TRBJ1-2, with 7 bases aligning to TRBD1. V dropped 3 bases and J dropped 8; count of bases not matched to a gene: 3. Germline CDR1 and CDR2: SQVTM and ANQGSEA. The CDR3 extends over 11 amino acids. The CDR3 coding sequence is TGCAGCGTTGACAGGGGGACCGGCTACACCTTC. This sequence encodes CSVDRGTGYTF.

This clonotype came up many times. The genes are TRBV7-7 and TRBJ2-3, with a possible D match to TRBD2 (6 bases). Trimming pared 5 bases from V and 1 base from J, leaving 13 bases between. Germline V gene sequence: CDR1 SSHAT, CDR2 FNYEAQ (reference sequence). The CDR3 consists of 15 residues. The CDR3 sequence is CASSTGLIGTDTQYF. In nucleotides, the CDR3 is TGTGCCAGCAGCACGGGACTTATCGGCACAGATACGCAGTATTTT.

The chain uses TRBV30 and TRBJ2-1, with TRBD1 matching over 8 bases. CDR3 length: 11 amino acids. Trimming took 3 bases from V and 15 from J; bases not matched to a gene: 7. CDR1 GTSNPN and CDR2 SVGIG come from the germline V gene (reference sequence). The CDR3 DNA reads TGTGCCTGGAGACCGGGACAGGTAACGTTCTTC. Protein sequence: CAWRPGQVTFF.

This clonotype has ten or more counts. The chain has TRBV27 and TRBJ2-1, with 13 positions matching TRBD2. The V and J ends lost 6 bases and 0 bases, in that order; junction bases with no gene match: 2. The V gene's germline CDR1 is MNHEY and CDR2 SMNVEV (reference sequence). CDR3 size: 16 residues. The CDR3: CASSRTSGSSYNEQFF. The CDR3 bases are TGTGCCAGCAGCCGGACTAGCGGGAGCTCCTACAATGAGCAGTTCTTC.

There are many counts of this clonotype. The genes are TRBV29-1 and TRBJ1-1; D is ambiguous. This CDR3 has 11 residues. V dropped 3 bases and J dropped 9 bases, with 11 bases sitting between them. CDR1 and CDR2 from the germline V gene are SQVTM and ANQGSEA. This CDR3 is CSVDRIVQAFF. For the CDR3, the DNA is TGCAGCGTTGATCGCATAGTGCAAGCTTTCTTT.

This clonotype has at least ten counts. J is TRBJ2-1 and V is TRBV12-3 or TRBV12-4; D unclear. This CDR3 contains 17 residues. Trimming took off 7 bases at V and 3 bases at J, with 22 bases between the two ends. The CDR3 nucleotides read TGTGCCAGCAATATCCCCAACAGCCCCCGGAACTACAATGAGCAGTTCTTC. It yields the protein CASNIPNSPRNYNEQFF.

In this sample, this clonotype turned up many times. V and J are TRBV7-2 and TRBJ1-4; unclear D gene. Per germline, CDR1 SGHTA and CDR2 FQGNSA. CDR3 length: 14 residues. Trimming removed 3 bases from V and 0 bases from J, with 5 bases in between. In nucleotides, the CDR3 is TGTGCCAGCAGCTTCACGGCAACTAATGAAAAACTGTTTTTT. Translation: CASSFTATNEKLFF.

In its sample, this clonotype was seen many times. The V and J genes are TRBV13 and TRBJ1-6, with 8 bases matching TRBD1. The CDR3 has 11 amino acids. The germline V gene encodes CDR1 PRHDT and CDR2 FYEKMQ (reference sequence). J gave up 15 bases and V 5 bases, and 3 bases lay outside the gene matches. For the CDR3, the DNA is TGTGCCAGCAGCGGGGGGACAGGCCTCCACTTT. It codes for CASSGGTGLHF.

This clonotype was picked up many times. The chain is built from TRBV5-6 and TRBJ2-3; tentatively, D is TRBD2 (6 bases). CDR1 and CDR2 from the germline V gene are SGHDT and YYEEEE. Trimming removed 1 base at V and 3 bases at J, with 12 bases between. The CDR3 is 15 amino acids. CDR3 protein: CASSLLEGWTDTQYF. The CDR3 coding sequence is TGTGCCAGCAGCTTGCTGGAGGGATGGACAGATACGCAGTATTTT.

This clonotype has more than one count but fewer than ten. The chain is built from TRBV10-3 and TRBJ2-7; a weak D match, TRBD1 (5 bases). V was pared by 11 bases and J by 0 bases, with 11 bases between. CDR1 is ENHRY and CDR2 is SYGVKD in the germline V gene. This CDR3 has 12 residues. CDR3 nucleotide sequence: TGTGCCGCCGGGCAGGGCTCCTACGAGCAGTACTTC. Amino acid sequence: CAAGQGSYEQYF.

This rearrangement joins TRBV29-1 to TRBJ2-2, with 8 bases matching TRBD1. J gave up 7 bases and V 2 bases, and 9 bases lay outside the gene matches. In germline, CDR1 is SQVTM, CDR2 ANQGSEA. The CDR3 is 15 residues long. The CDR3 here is CSVELGQGSSGELFF. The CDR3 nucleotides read TGCAGCGTTGAATTAGGACAGGGCTCCAGCGGGGAGCTGTTTTTT.

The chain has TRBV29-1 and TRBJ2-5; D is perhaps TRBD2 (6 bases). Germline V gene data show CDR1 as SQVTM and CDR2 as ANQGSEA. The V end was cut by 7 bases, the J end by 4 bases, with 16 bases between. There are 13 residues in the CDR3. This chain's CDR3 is CSARDLARETQYF. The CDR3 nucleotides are TGCAGCGCCCGGGACTTAGCGAGAGAGACCCAGTACTTC.

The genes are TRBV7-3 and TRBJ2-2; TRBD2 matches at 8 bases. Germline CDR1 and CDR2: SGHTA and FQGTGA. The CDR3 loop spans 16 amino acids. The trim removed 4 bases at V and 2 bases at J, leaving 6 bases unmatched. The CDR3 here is CASSSLAERNTGELFF. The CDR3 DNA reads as TGTGCCAGCAGCTCACTAGCGGAGCGAAACACCGGGGAGCTGTTTTTT.

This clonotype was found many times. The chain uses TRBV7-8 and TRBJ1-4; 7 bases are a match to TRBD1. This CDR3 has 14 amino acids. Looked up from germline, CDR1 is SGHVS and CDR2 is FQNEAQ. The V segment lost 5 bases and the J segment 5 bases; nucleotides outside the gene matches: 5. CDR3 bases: TGTGCCAGCAGCGCGGGACAGCAGAATGAAAAACTGTTTTTT. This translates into CASSAGQQNEKLFF.

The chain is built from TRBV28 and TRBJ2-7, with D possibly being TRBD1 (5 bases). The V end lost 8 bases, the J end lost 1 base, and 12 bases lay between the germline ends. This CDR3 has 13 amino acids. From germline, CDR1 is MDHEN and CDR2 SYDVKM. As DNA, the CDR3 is TGTGCCAGCGGAAACCAGGGATCCTACGAGCAGTACTTC. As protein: CASGNQGSYEQYF.

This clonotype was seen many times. DNA of the CDR3: TGTGCCAGCAGCTTGGGCGGGAGCCGCGAGCAGTACTTC. Translated, it gives CASSLGGSREQYF. The rearrangement links TRBV7-9 to TRBJ2-7, with 7 bases identical to TRBD2. V gave up 3 bases and J gave up 6 bases; unmatched junction bases: 5. This CDR3 contains 13 residues. Germline-derived CDR1 and CDR2 are SEHNR and FQNEAQ (reference sequence).

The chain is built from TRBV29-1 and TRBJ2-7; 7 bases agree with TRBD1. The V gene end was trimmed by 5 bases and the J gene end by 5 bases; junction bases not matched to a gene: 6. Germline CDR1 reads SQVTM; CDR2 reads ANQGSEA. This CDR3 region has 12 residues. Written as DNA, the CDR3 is TGCAGCGTTTCGACAGGGCTGGACGAGCAGTACTTC. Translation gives CSVSTGLDEQYF.

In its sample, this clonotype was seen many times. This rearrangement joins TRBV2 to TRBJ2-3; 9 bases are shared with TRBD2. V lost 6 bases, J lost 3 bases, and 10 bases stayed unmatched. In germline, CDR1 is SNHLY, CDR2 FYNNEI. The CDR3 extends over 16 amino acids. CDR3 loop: CASRQFPSGRTDTQYF. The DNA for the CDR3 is TGTGCCAGCAGGCAGTTCCCCAGCGGGAGGACAGATACGCAGTATTTT.

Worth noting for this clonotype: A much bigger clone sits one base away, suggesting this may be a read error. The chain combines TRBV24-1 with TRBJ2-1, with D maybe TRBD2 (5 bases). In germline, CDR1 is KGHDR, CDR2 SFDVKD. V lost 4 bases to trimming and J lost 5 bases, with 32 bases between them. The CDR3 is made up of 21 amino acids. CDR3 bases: TGTGCCACCAGTGAGGGCCCTAGACAACCGTTTTTGGGGAGAGCTCACAATGAGCAGTTCTTC. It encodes CATSEGPRQPFLGRAHNEQFF.

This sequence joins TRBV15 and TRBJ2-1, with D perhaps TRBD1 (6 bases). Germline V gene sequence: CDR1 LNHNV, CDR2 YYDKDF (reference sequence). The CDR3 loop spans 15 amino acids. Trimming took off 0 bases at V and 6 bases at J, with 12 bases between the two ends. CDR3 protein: CATSRDLGHFNEQFF. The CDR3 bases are TGTGCCACCAGCAGAGATCTGGGACATTTCAATGAGCAGTTCTTC.

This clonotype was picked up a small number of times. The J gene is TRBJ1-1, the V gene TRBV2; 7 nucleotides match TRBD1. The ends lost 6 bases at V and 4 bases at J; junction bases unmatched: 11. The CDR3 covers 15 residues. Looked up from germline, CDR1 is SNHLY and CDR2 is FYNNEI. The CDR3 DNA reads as TGTGCCAGCAGGTACCAGACAGGGTCGGGCACTGAAGCTTTCTTT. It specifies CASRYQTGSGTEAFF.

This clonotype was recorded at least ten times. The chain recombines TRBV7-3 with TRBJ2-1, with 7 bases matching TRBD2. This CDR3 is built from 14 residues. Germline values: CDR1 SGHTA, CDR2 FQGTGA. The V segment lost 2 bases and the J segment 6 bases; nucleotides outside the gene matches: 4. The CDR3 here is CASSLSRTSNEQFF. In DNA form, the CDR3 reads TGTGCCAGCAGCTTATCCAGGACTAGCAATGAGCAGTTCTTC.